This T cell receptor (beta chain) was observed in a study of CD8 T cells in ankylosing spondylitis. Points from the study as a whole: Ankylosing spondylitis blood seemed to carry a telltale TCR beta motif made of fewer than ten highly homologous variants. Relatively scarce in peripheral blood, disease-linked clones were CD8+.

From germline, CDR1 is SGHRS and CDR2 YFSETQ. Between the trimmed V and J ends, which lost 0 bases and 2 bases, there was a span of 12 bases. The CDR3 covers 15 residues. MiXCR was run by TCRdb on the 5' RACE reads, yielding one entry per CDR3 protein. In the table there are 340,000 or so distinct CDR3 sequences, 14% to 15% of which are singletons. This clonotype was observed at least ten times. As yet, its antigen is unknown. Input material: blood, either unsorted or a sorted T cell fraction (not recorded which). The chain links TRBV5-1 to TRBJ2-7; D gene ambiguous. This TCR came from a male donor with ankylosing spondylitis or in good health (not recorded which). DNA for the CDR3: TGCGCCAGCAGCTTGGATGGCTTACTCGCCTACGAGCAGTACTTC. This codes for CASSLDGLLAYEQYF.